The 14 T cell receptor beta chains reported below all come from one sample, sequenced in a study of blood T cells in healthy people across ages. Through a sample-barcoded 5' primer and a J-beta primer mix, a second PCR was run for roughly 6 to 12 cycles. TCRdb independently ran MiXCR on the 5' RACE reads; one entry per CDR3 protein. Here the sample spans 780,000 or so distinct CDR3 sequences, just over 55% being singletons. The material sequenced was blood. The receptors stem from a man in his forties in good health.

The chain links TRBV7-3 to TRBJ2-7; no definite D call. The CDR3 totals 11 residues. The V gene's germline CDR1 is SGHTA and CDR2 FQGTGA. V lost 5 bases and J 7 bases, leaving 9 bases between the germline ends. DNA of the CDR3: TGTGCCAGCAGCATGGGGTCGGAGCAGTACTTC. This gives the protein CASSMGSEQYF. Drawing the rest from reference TRBV7-3 and TRBJ2-7, the complete variable domain is GAGVSQTPSNKVTEKGKYVELRCDPISGHTALYWYRQSLGQGPEFLIYFQGTGAADDSGLPNDRFFAVRPEGSVSTLKIQRTERGDSAVYLCASSMGSEQYFGPGTRLTVT.

About this clonotype: At one of its ends the junction is not consistent with the germline gene, which may arise from a read error. This chain uses TRBV6-5 with TRBJ1-1, with D possibly being TRBD1 (5 bases). Germline V gene data show CDR1 as MNHEY and CDR2 as SVGAGI. This CDR3 contains 14 residues. Here the CDR3 DNA reads TGTGCCAGCAGTTATGCATCAGGGTTCACTGGAGCTTTCTTT. As protein: CASSYASGFTGAFF.

This chain joins TRBV2 and TRBJ2-3; 13 bases match TRBD2. CDR1 SNHLY and CDR2 FYNNEI come from the germline V gene. This CDR3 comprises 19 residues. After removal of 8 bases from V and 0 bases from J, the junction contained 14 bases not matched to a gene. CDR3 bases: TGTGCCAGCGACACTCGGGGACTAGCGGGGCCAAGTAGCACAGATACGCAGTATTTT. This encodes CASDTRGLAGPSSTDTQYF.

The J gene is TRBJ2-3, the V gene TRBV29-1; 11 nucleotides match TRBD2. Germline-derived CDR1 and CDR2 are SQVTM and ANQGSEA. J was trimmed by 5 bases and V by 7 bases; bases with no gene match: 11. This CDR3 has 15 residues. CDR3 bases: TGCAGCGCCAACTTAGCGGGAGGGAGTTTAGATACGCAGTATTTT. It is translated as CSANLAGGSLDTQYF.

The J gene is TRBJ2-7, the V gene TRBV4-2; 8 nucleotides align to TRBD2. The V segment lost 0 bases and the J segment 7 bases; nucleotides outside the gene matches: 11. The CDR3 is 16 residues long. The germline V gene has CDR1 LGHNA and CDR2 YNFKEQ. The CDR3 loop is CASSQEHGAGVNEQYF. The CDR3, as DNA: TGTGCCAGCAGCCAAGAACACGGAGCGGGAGTAAATGAGCAGTACTTC.

The chain recombines TRBV24-1 with TRBJ2-3; 9 bases line up with TRBD2. V dropped 4 bases and J dropped 1; count of bases not matched to a gene: 2. CDR1 KGHDR and CDR2 SFDVKD come from the germline V gene. This CDR3 spans 15 amino acids. The CDR3 region is CATSEWTSGTDTQYF. CDR3 in DNA: TGTGCCACCAGTGAGTGGACTAGCGGCACAGATACGCAGTATTTT.

This clonotype has a handful of counts. The J gene is TRBJ2-5, the V gene TRBV20-1; a possible D gene is TRBD2 (6 bases). This CDR3 comprises 15 residues. Looked up from germline, CDR1 is DFQATT and CDR2 is SNEGSKA (reference sequence). Trimming took off 3 bases at V and 4 bases at J, with 18 bases between the two ends. The CDR3 is CSASPRSGVRETQYF. The CDR3 bases are TGCAGTGCTAGCCCCCGGTCGGGGGTCAGAGAGACCCAGTACTTC.

This clonotype was found once. The chain is built from TRBV7-2 and TRBJ2-5, with 10 bases aligning to TRBD2. V shed 1 base and J 5 bases; nucleotides not matched to a gene: 10. Germline CDR1 SGHTA, CDR2 FQGNSA. This CDR3 region has 17 residues. CDR3 region: CASSLGIQRGGLETQYF. In DNA form, the CDR3 reads TGTGCCAGCAGCTTAGGGATCCAGCGGGGGGGCCTTGAGACCCAGTACTTC.

V is TRBV12-3 or TRBV12-4 and J is TRBJ2-4; the D gene is possibly TRBD2 (6 bases). The closer fit of TRBJ2-7 to the DNA end suggests the J call may be wrong. This CDR3 has 16 residues. CDR3 DNA sequence: TGTGCCAGCAGTTTCAGTGGGAGGCCCAGTAAAGACGAGCAGTACTTC. It yields the protein CASSFSGRPSKDEQYF.

The table lists this clonotype with a few counts. The genes are TRBV20-1 and TRBJ1-2; D is ambiguous. Per germline, CDR1 DFQATT and CDR2 SNEGSKA (reference sequence). V was cut by 4 bases and J by 4 bases, with 1 base left in between. CDR3 length: 9 residues. CDR3 loop: CSATYGYTF. Written as DNA, the CDR3 is TGCAGTGCTACCTATGGCTACACCTTC.

The chain combines TRBV2 with TRBJ2-3, with 12 bases aligning to TRBD2. Germline V lookup: CDR1 SNHLY, CDR2 FYNNEI. The J segment lost 1 base and the V segment lost 6 bases, leaving 23 bases of the junction unmatched. The CDR3 covers 22 residues. The CDR3 protein is CASSLLAGGPKAVPSGTDTQYF. As DNA, the CDR3 is TGTGCCAGCAGCCTTCTAGCGGGGGGGCCTAAAGCCGTCCCTTCTGGCACAGATACGCAGTATTTT. Full variable domain (rest looked up from reference TRBV2 and TRBJ2-3): EPEVTQTPSHQVTQMGQEVILRCVPISNHLYFYWYRQILGQKVEFLVSFYNNEISEKSEIFDDQFSVERPDGSNFTLKIRSTKLEDSAMYFCASSLLAGGPKAVPSGTDTQYFGPGTRLTVL.

This rearrangement joins TRBV5-1 to TRBJ2-5; a weak D match, TRBD1 (7 bases). V lost 8 bases and J lost 5, with 19 bases in between. The CDR3 totals 14 residues. Germline values: CDR1 SGHRS, CDR2 YFSETQ. CDR3 DNA sequence: TGCGCCAGTGCCCAGGGGGGACTCGCCGAGACCCAGTACTTC. It yields the protein CASAQGGLAETQYF.

This clonotype has more than one count but fewer than ten. This rearrangement joins TRBV3-1 to TRBJ2-7; the D gene could be TRBD1 or TRBD2 (6 bases each). Near its end, the DNA agrees better with TRBJ2-5, so the J call may be wrong. The CDR3 is 14 residues long. Per germline, CDR1 LGHDT and CDR2 YNNKEL (reference sequence). Here the CDR3 reads CASSLPVGGKTQYF. DNA of the CDR3: TGTGCCAGCAGCCTCCCCGTAGGGGGGAAGACCCAGTACTTC.

The gene calls are TRBV5-1 and TRBJ1-1; D remains ambiguous. Trimming pared 4 bases from V and 1 base from J, leaving 20 bases between. The CDR3 sequence is 17 residues long. Germline CDR1 and CDR2: SGHRS and YFSETQ. Written as DNA, the CDR3 is TGCGCCAGCAGCAGAACACCTGAGACGGAAAAGAACACTGAAGCTTTCTTT. It yields the protein CASSRTPETEKNTEAFF. The complete variable domain, with remaining parts taken from reference TRBV5-1 and TRBJ1-1, reads KAGVTQTPRYLIKTRGQQVTLSCSPISGHRSVSWYQQTPGQGLQFLFEYFSETQRNKGNFPGRFSGRQFSNSRSEMNVSTLELGDSALYLCASSRTPETEKNTEAFFGQGTRLTVV.